This entry concerns a single T cell receptor (beta chain). As yet, its antigen is unknown. This CDR3 is 13 amino acids long. The V end was cut by 5 bases, the J end by 7 bases, with 12 bases between. Germline CDR1 is SEHNR and CDR2 is FQNEAQ (reference sequence). Time point noted: week 11, during vaccination. Every vaccine dose comprised 300 ug of mutant IDH1 20-mer peptide plus topical imiquimod. The repertoire was sequenced with immunoSEQ multiplex PCR; TCRdb's copy has only in-frame clones and lacks some. The data hold about 61,000 clones, with about 80% observed a single time. This sample was taken from a study of a mutant IDH1 vaccine in newly diagnosed glioma. Study-wide context: Vaccines began 4-6 weeks after radiotherapy alone, or with temozolomide cycles. Most patients had radiochemotherapy with temozolomide before enrollment; others had one alone. Study-level findings and limits: Any relationship between pseudoprogression and changes in top peripheral T cell clonotypes seemed absent. Researchers report vaccine-induced immune responses in roughly 93% of patients.

This TCR was sampled from a man between 50 and 59 years old with glioma. This material consisted of PBMCs, taken from a glioma patient whose treatment included an IDH1 peptide vaccine. The rearrangement joins TRBV7-9 to TRBJ2-1, with D possibly matching TRBD2 (5 bases). The CDR3 sequence is CASSQIEGNEQFF. The CDR3 region has the DNA TGTGCCAGCAGCCAAATAGAGGGAAATGAGCAGTTCTTC.